This T cell receptor (beta chain) was observed in a study of T cell responses to AZD1222 COVID-19 vaccine. Germline assignment: CDR1 MDHEN and CDR2 SYDVKM. V was trimmed by 6 bases and J by 4 bases, leaving 10 bases between them. The CDR3 runs to 12 residues. There are a few counts of this clone. Libraries were prepared by immunoSEQ multiplex PCR; TCRdb keeps only in-frame clonotypes and omits some of them. This sample has roughly 190,000 clones, with about 89% found just once. Sequencing used peripheral blood, obtained 28 days after the second AZD1222 dose. The TCR comes from an adult who received the AZD1222 COVID-19 vaccine. V and J are TRBV28 and TRBJ2-7; D is possibly TRBD2 (5 bases). CDR3 sequence: CASRERDYEQYF. The CDR3 DNA follows: TGTGCCAGCAGAGAGAGGGATTACGAGCAGTACTTC.